Each of the 28 T cell receptor beta chains below was sequenced from the same sample in a study of T-cell memory formation after mild COVID-19. TCRdb analysed the 5' RACE reads with MiXCR anew, one entry per CDR3 protein. The sample includes 300,000 or so distinct CDR3 sequences, less than 20% of them seen just once. The specimen was PBMCs or a T cell subset sorted from them (not recorded which). These TCRs come from a man between 18 and 29 years old who had mild COVID-19 (a few samples of this study predate the infection). Cell type and time point are not known.

In its sample, this clonotype was seen many times. The chain combines TRBV20-1 with TRBJ2-1; D might be TRBD2 (6 bases). This CDR3 contains 14 residues. Deletions cut 3 bases from V and 5 bases from J, with 14 bases between. The V gene's germline CDR1 is DFQATT and CDR2 SNEGSKA (reference sequence). The CDR3 DNA follows: TGCAGTGCTAGGACGGGACTTCTAGACAATGAGCAGTTCTTC. Translating gives CSARTGLLDNEQFF.

The chain joins TRBV20-1 to TRBJ2-1; TRBD1 is a possible D gene (6 bases). CDR1 and CDR2 (germline): DFQATT, SNEGSKA (reference sequence). This CDR3 is built from 13 residues. V gave up 0 bases and J gave up 6 bases, with 9 bases separating them. CDR3 loop: CSARDLTGNEQFF. The DNA for the CDR3 is TGCAGTGCTAGAGATTTGACAGGCAATGAGCAGTTCTTC.

This chain links TRBV4-3 with TRBJ1-2; D not resolved. Germline V CDR1 and CDR2: LGHNA, YSLEER. Trimming stripped 1 base from V and 7 bases from J, with 19 bases between. The CDR3 loop spans 16 amino acids. In nucleotides, the CDR3 is TGCGCCAGCAGCCAAGTGGCGGACCTCGAACTCCTTGGCTACACCTTC. Its protein product is CASSQVADLELLGYTF.

The chain recombines TRBV20-1 with TRBJ1-2; 8 bases match TRBD1. V was pared by 0 bases and J by 14 bases, with 11 bases of the junction left unmatched. Germline V gives CDR1 DFQATT, CDR2 SNEGSKA (reference sequence). The CDR3 spans 13 residues. The CDR3 is CSAREPGQEAYTF. The CDR3 nucleotides read TGCAGTGCTAGAGAGCCGGGACAGGAGGCTTATACCTTC.

The chain is built from TRBV7-8 and TRBJ1-5; D perhaps matches TRBD1 (5 bases). CDR1 SGHVS and CDR2 FQNEAQ come from the germline V gene. Trimming took 5 bases from V and 4 from J, leaving 12 bases between them. This CDR3 spans 14 amino acids. The CDR3 DNA reads TGTGCCAGCAGCCGGGACTCTCCTAATCAGCCCCAGCATTTT. Translated: CASSRDSPNQPQHF.

This clonotype turned up a few times. The gene calls are TRBV20-1 and TRBJ1-6, with 7 bases that match TRBD1. The CDR3 consists of 15 residues. Per germline, CDR1 DFQATT and CDR2 SNEGSKA (reference sequence). V dropped 0 bases and J dropped 9; count of bases not matched to a gene: 8. The CDR3 region is CSARDTGASGSPLHF. CDR3 nucleotide sequence: TGCAGTGCTAGAGATACAGGGGCTTCAGGTTCACCCCTCCACTTT.

This clonotype was detected a few times. The V and J genes are TRBV30 and TRBJ1-4; D gene unclear. The CDR3 has 12 amino acids. Germline V lookup: CDR1 GTSNPN, CDR2 SVGIG (reference sequence). The V and J ends lost 8 bases and 7 bases respectively, with 14 bases between them. CDR3 sequence (DNA): TGTGCCCGGGATGAGGGAGGTGAAAAACTGTTTTTT. Translated, it gives CARDEGGEKLFF.

The sample holds a few counts of this clonotype. This chain uses TRBV12-3 or TRBV12-4 with TRBJ1-2, with TRBD1 matching 11 bases. Germline trimming cut 5 bases from V and 6 bases from J; bases unmatched to any gene: 5. The CDR3 is 14 residues long. The CDR3 region is CASSPDRGQHGYTF. CDR3 DNA: TGTGCCAGCAGTCCGGACAGGGGGCAACATGGCTACACCTTC.

This clonotype has ten or more counts. J is TRBJ2-7 and V is TRBV7-9, with 8 bases aligning to TRBD2. CDR3 length equals 13 residues. After removal of 8 bases from V and 6 bases from J, the junction contained 9 bases not matched to a gene. The V gene's germline CDR1 is SEHNR and CDR2 FQNEAQ (reference sequence). CDR3 protein: CASAPAGVGEQYF. In DNA form, the CDR3 reads TGTGCCAGCGCCCCAGCGGGGGTCGGCGAGCAGTACTTC.

The chain uses TRBV5-1 and TRBJ2-7; 11 bases agree with TRBD1. The CDR3 contains 15 residues. After removal of 5 bases from V and 1 base from J, the junction contained 5 bases not matched to a gene. CDR1 is SGHRS, CDR2 YFSETQ, per germline. The CDR3 nucleotides read TGCGCCAGCAGTTTTGGGGACAGGGGGTCCTACGAGCAGTACGTC. Translation: CASSFGDRGSYEQYV.

This clonotype has just one count. This chain uses TRBV9 with TRBJ2-5, with 13 bases lining up with TRBD2. V was clipped by 4 bases and J by 5 bases; unmatched bases: 8. CDR3 length: 16 residues. Germline loops: CDR1 SGDLS, CDR2 YYNGEE. The CDR3 DNA is TGTGCCAGCAGCACCCAACTAGCGGGGGGGCTCGAGACCCAGTACTTC. This encodes CASSTQLAGGLETQYF.

This clonotype occurred many times. This sequence joins TRBV20-1 and TRBJ2-4; 8 bases map to TRBD2. The CDR3 contains 13 residues. V was clipped by 5 bases and J by 3 bases; unmatched bases: 3. Germline V CDR1 and CDR2: DFQATT, SNEGSKA (reference sequence). Here the CDR3 DNA reads TGCAGTGCTCCCGGGACTAGCAAAAACATTCAGTACTTC. Protein: CSAPGTSKNIQYF.

This chain links TRBV20-1 with TRBJ2-5, with TRBD2 matching 9 bases. With V trimmed by 0 bases and J by 5 bases, 7 bases remained unmatched. The CDR3 spans 15 residues. Germline V CDR1 and CDR2: DFQATT, SNEGSKA (reference sequence). CDR3 sequence: CSARDGSGGGETQYF. The CDR3, as DNA: TGCAGTGCTAGAGACGGTAGCGGGGGCGGGGAGACCCAGTACTTC.

CDR3 bases: TGTGCCAGCAGCCAAGATTTGGGGACAGCTAGTCAGCCCCAGCATTTT. Translating it yields CASSQDLGTASQPQHF. J is TRBJ1-5 and V is TRBV4-2, with 7 nucleotides matching TRBD1. The CDR3 is 16 amino acids. Germline CDR1 is LGHNA and CDR2 is YNFKEQ. V lost 0 bases to trimming and J lost 6 bases; unmatched junction nucleotides: 8.

V and J are TRBV7-9 and TRBJ2-1, with unresolved D. The CDR3 consists of 14 residues. The V end lost 1 base, the J end lost 4 bases, and 8 bases lay between the germline ends. Germline assignment: CDR1 SEHNR and CDR2 FQNEAQ (reference sequence). The CDR3: CASSLELGYNEQFF. The CDR3 DNA reads TGTGCCAGCAGCTTAGAGCTGGGGTACAATGAGCAGTTCTTC.

J is TRBJ2-5 and V is TRBV5-1; maybe TRBD1 (5 bases). The CDR3 has 14 residues. Trimming took off 3 bases at V and 5 bases at J, with 14 bases between the two ends. Germline loops: CDR1 SGHRS, CDR2 YFSETQ. The CDR3 bases are TGCGCCAGCAGCTACGACAGTCCTTTCGAGACCCAGTACTTC. It translates to CASSYDSPFETQYF.

This chain links TRBV9 with TRBJ2-1; 9 bases map to TRBD2. J was trimmed by 9 bases and V by 1 base; bases with no gene match: 14. The germline gives CDR1 SGDLS, CDR2 YYNGEE. This CDR3 region has 17 residues. CDR3 in amino acids: CASSVNPRAGGRVEQFF. DNA of the CDR3: TGTGCCAGCAGCGTAAATCCTCGAGCGGGGGGCCGTGTTGAGCAGTTCTTC. The full variable domain, completed using reference TRBV9 and TRBJ2-1, is DSGVTQTPKHLITATGQRVTLRCSPRSGDLSVYWYQQSLDQGLQFLIQYYNGEERAKGNILERFSAQQFPDLHSELNLSSLELGDSALYFCASSVNPRAGGRVEQFFGPGTRLTVL.

The DNA for the CDR3 is TGTGCCAGCAGTTTTCGGGCTTCGGGCGAGCAGTACGTC. This translates into CASSFRASGEQYV. The J gene is TRBJ2-7, the V gene TRBV12-3 or TRBV12-4; D gene unclear. The germline V and J ends were trimmed by 3 bases and 6 bases, with 12 bases remaining between them. The CDR3 contains 13 residues.

The chain joins TRBV30 to TRBJ2-2; the match to TRBD2 covers 12 bases. Trimming cost V 4 bases and J 4 bases; bases outside gene matches: 4. Looked up from germline, CDR1 is GTSNPN and CDR2 is SVGIG (reference sequence). This CDR3 spans 15 amino acids. This CDR3 reads CAWIGLAGLTGELFF. The CDR3 region has the DNA TGTGCCTGGATCGGACTAGCGGGGCTCACCGGGGAGCTGTTTTTT. The full variable domain, in which reference TRBV30 and TRBJ2-2 provide the parts outside the CDR3, is SQTIHQWPATLVQPVGSPLSLECTVEGTSNPNLYWYRQAAGRGLQLLFYSVGIGQISSEVPQNLSASRPQDRQFILSSKKLLLSDSGFYLCAWIGLAGLTGELFFGEGSRLTVL.

The table lists this clonotype with many counts. V usage is TRBV4-2 and J usage is TRBJ1-1; D gene uncertain. There are 17 residues in the CDR3. CDR1 is LGHNA and CDR2 is YNFKEQ in the germline V gene. Trimming took off 1 base at V and 6 bases at J, with 21 bases between the two ends. The CDR3 DNA is TGTGCCAGCAGCCAAGTTCCCCCGGGCCCGGTTGGGGCTGAAGCTTTCTTT. Its protein is CASSQVPPGPVGAEAFF.

This clonotype was observed a few times. The V call is TRBV18, the J call TRBJ1-1; D possibly corresponds to TRBD1 (5 bases). The germline V gene encodes CDR1 KGHSH and CDR2 LQKENI. CDR3 length: 16 amino acids. V lost 2 bases and J 0 bases, leaving 13 bases between the germline ends. The chain's CDR3 is CASSPTGPGMNTEAFF. For the CDR3, the DNA is TGTGCCAGCTCACCAACGGGGCCCGGTATGAACACTGAAGCTTTCTTT. The whole variable domain, remainder taken from reference TRBV18 and TRBJ1-1, is NAGVMQNPRHLVRRRGQEARLRCSPMKGHSHVYWYRQLPEEGLKFMVYLQKENIIDESGMPKERFSAEFPKEGPSILRIQQVVRGDSAAYFCASSPTGPGMNTEAFFGQGTRLTVV.

The chain recombines TRBV15 with TRBJ1-1; D call uncertain. Trimming stripped 0 bases from V and 10 bases from J, with 18 bases between. Germline CDR1 LNHNV, CDR2 YYDKDF (reference sequence). This CDR3 comprises 15 residues. CDR3 coding DNA: TGTGCCACCAGCAGAGATCGGAACATTTTTTCAGTAGCTTTCTTT. The encoded protein is CATSRDRNIFSVAFF. Full variable domain (remainder filled in from reference TRBV15 and TRBJ1-1): DAMVIQNPRYQVTQFGKPVTLSCSQTLNHNVMYWYQQKSSQAPKLLFHYYDKDFNNEADTPDNFQSRRPNTSFCFLDIRSPGLGDTAMYLCATSRDRNIFSVAFFGQGTRLTVV.

The rearrangement links TRBV5-1 to TRBJ2-3; 10 bases are shared with TRBD2. The CDR3 covers 17 residues. V trimming: 3 bases; J trimming: 0 bases; junction bases outside the gene matches: 7. Germline CDR1 and CDR2: SGHRS and YFSETQ. This chain's CDR3 is CASSSSGGEFSTDTQYF. As DNA, the CDR3 is TGCGCCAGCAGCTCTAGCGGGGGCGAATTTAGCACAGATACGCAGTATTTT.

The chain employs TRBV5-6 and TRBJ1-2; 7 bases fit TRBD1. J lost 4 bases, V lost 6 bases, and 6 bases had no gene match. The CDR3 totals 13 residues. The germline CDR1 and CDR2 sequences are SGHDT and YYEEEE. CDR3 sequence: CASKETGLYGYTF. CDR3 bases: TGTGCCAGCAAGGAGACAGGGCTCTATGGCTACACCTTC.

The table lists this clonotype with many counts. The V gene is TRBV5-1, the J gene TRBJ1-2; D is undetermined. Germline V gene lookup returns CDR1 SGHRS and CDR2 YFSETQ. Between the trimmed V and J ends, which lost 0 bases and 6 bases, there was a span of 12 bases. The CDR3 has 14 residues. The CDR3 nucleotides are TGCGCCAGCAGCTTGGTCGGTCCCCAGGATGGCTACACCTTC. As protein: CASSLVGPQDGYTF.

The rearrangement joins TRBV3-1 to TRBJ1-2, with D unclear. CDR3 length: 12 residues. Between the trimmed V and J ends, which lost 5 bases and 8 bases, there was a span of 12 bases. Germline values: CDR1 LGHDT, CDR2 YNNKEL (reference sequence). CDR3 in DNA: TGTGCCAGCAGCTACCGGGGAGAGGGCTACACCTTC. Translated: CASSYRGEGYTF.

The table lists this clonotype with a count of one. The chain joins TRBV30 to TRBJ1-2, with a weak D call TRBD1 (6 bases). Germline V lookup: CDR1 GTSNPN, CDR2 SVGIG (reference sequence). The CDR3 covers 14 residues. With 5 bases removed from V and 7 bases from J, the gap between germline ends came to 20 bases. The CDR3 DNA follows: TGTGCCTGGGGAAAGGCGACAGGCGGATTTGGCTACACCTTC. Translated, it gives CAWGKATGGFGYTF.

The V and J genes are TRBV18 and TRBJ1-5; possibly TRBD1 for D (5 bases). V lost 6 bases, J lost 5 bases, and 14 bases lay in between. From germline, CDR1 is KGHSH and CDR2 LQKENI. The CDR3 extends over 14 amino acids. The CDR3 coding sequence is TGTGCCAGCTCTCAGGGTCAGTTCCATCAGCCCCAGCATTTT. Translating it yields CASSQGQFHQPQHF. The whole variable domain, remainder taken from reference TRBV18 and TRBJ1-5, is NAGVMQNPRHLVRRRGQEARLRCSPMKGHSHVYWYRQLPEEGLKFMVYLQKENIIDESGMPKERFSAEFPKEGPSILRIQQVVRGDSAAYFCASSQGQFHQPQHFGDGTRLSIL.